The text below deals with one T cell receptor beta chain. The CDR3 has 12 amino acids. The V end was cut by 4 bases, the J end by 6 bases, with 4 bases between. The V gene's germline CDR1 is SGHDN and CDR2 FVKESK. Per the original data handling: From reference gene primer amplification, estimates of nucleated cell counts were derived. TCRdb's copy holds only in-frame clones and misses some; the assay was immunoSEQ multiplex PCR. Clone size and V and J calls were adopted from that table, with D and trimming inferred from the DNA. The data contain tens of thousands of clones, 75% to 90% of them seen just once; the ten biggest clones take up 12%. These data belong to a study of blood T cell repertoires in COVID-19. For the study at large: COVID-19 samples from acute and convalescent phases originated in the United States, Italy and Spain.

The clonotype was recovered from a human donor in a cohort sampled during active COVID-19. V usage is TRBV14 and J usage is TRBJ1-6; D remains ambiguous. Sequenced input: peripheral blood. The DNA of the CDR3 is TGTGCCAGCAGCCTACTTAATTCACCCCTCCACTTT. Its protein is CASSLLNSPLHF.